The 31 T cell receptor beta chains given below trace back to one sample, sequenced in a study of T cell clusters in autoimmune cytopenias. TRB amplification used around 270 ng of peripheral blood genomic DNA. TRB rearrangements were amplified by touch-down multiplex PCR with mixed TRB-A/B primers. Following a re-call of the multiplex PCR reads, TCRdb has one entry per CDR3 protein and lacks DNA. Its table records a few thousand distinct CDR3 sequences. The same specimen was also included in a second study, on T cell repertoires in aging, cancer and after chemotherapy.

Sequencing was carried out using peripheral blood. The receptors come from a human donor with an autoimmune cytopenia or autoimmune hepatitis (not recorded which).

The rearrangement links TRBV11-3 to TRBJ2-1. Germline CDR1 and CDR2: SGHNT and YENEEA. This CDR3 contains 15 residues. Here the CDR3 reads CASSLGRSSYNEQFF.

The rearrangement joins TRBV19 to TRBJ1-6; the TCRdb call, TRBD1, lacks DNA for checking. Germline CDR1 reads LNHDA; CDR2 reads SQIVND (reference sequence). The CDR3 covers 19 residues. CDR3 protein: CASSPPQGGAQFYNSPLHF.

The chain is built from TRBV18 and TRBJ2-7; as DNA is missing, the TRBD1 call by TCRdb cannot be tested. The CDR3 covers 14 residues. Germline CDR1 and CDR2: KGHSH and LQKENI. The CDR3 region is CASSPVGGSYEQYF. Using reference TRBV18 and TRBJ2-7 for the parts outside the CDR3, the full variable domain is NAGVMQNPRHLVRRRGQEARLRCSPMKGHSHVYWYRQLPEEGLKFMVYLQKENIIDESGMPKERFSAEFPKEGPSILRIQQVVRGDSAAYFCASSPVGGSYEQYFGPGTRLTVT.

This clonotype shows up as medium-sized (0.01 to 0.1%) by frequency. The chain uses TRBV6-5 and TRBJ2-1; there is no DNA to check the TCRdb D call of TRBD1. Germline CDR1 is MNHEY and CDR2 is SVGAGI. CDR3 length: 14 amino acids. CDR3 residues: CASSYRVGADEQFF.

The V call is TRBV6-5, the J call TRBJ1-5; the TCRdb call, TRBD1, lacks DNA for checking. Per germline, CDR1 MNHEY and CDR2 SVGAGI. The CDR3 contains 14 residues. CDR3 in amino acids: CASHPGYSNQPQHF.

This sequence joins TRBV11-3 and TRBJ1-1. Germline V gene data show CDR1 as SGHNT and CDR2 as YENEEA. The CDR3 has 11 residues. The CDR3 loop reads CASSPQSEAFF.

The chain joins TRBV6-5 to TRBJ2-2; checking the TCRdb D call of TRBD1 is not possible without DNA. This CDR3 spans 15 amino acids. CDR1 is MNHEY and CDR2 is SVGAGI in the germline V gene. CDR3 amino acids: CASSPGTVNTGELFF.

This clonotype is labeled medium-sized based on frequency. V and J are TRBV6-5 and TRBJ1-6; there is no DNA to check the TCRdb D call of TRBD1. The CDR3 is made up of 17 amino acids. The V gene's germline CDR1 is MNHEY and CDR2 SVGAGI. The CDR3: CASTPHLGLSYNSPLHF.

V and J are TRBV12-3 or TRBV12-4 and TRBJ2-3; TCRdb's D call, TRBD2, is unchecked because there is no DNA. The CDR3 has 14 residues. The CDR3 loop is CASRSGWSRDTQYF.

V and J are TRBV5-5 and TRBJ1-3. Germline V gene sequence: CDR1 SGHKS, CDR2 YYEKEE (reference sequence). The CDR3 is 16 amino acids. The CDR3 loop is CASNLRTANSGNTIYF.

This chain links TRBV18 with TRBJ2-7; the TRBD1 assignment by TCRdb is unverifiable without DNA. Germline loops: CDR1 KGHSH, CDR2 LQKENI. The CDR3 has 11 amino acids. The CDR3 is CASSLPGEQYF.

The chain uses TRBV19 and TRBJ1-6; TCRdb proposes TRBD1, but this gene call is untestable without DNA. CDR1 LNHDA and CDR2 SQIVND come from the germline V gene (reference sequence). The CDR3 is 16 amino acids. The CDR3 sequence: CASMRRGNQVASPLHF.

The chain has TRBV11-3 and TRBJ2-5; TCRdb's assignment of TRBD1 cannot be checked, as there is no DNA. This CDR3 contains 16 residues. Germline V gene lookup returns CDR1 SGHNT and CDR2 YENEEA. This chain's CDR3 is CASSLLGGGVQETQYF.

In terms of frequency, this clonotype is medium-sized. The chain links TRBV7-6 to TRBJ2-2. The CDR3 runs 13 residues. Germline CDR1 is SGHVS and CDR2 is FNYEAQ. The CDR3 sequence is CASSFVGTGELFF.

This chain uses TRBV6-5 with TRBJ2-1; the D call of TRBD1 rests on TCRdb alone, since no DNA is present to check it. CDR1 is MNHEY and CDR2 is SVGAGI in the germline V gene. This CDR3 comprises 13 residues. The CDR3 sequence: CASSRTGRSEQFF.

The chain couples TRBV12-3 or TRBV12-4 to TRBJ1-2; TCRdb's D call, TRBD1, is unchecked because there is no DNA. The CDR3 extends over 13 amino acids. The CDR3 spells CASSLQGGYGYTF.

The chain joins TRBV19 to TRBJ2-3; TCRdb's D gene call, TRBD1, goes unchecked for lack of DNA. The CDR3 extends over 14 amino acids. Germline CDR1 is LNHDA and CDR2 is SQIVND (reference sequence). The CDR3 is CASTHPGLEDTQYF.

This clonotype registers large by frequency. This chain links TRBV29-1 with TRBJ2-2. The CDR3 is 14 amino acids. Germline CDR1 and CDR2: SQVTM and ANQGSEA. The CDR3 protein is CSVEDISHTGELFF.

This clonotype registers medium-sized by frequency. V and J are TRBV12-3 or TRBV12-4 and TRBJ2-3; TCRdb's D call, TRBD2, is unchecked because there is no DNA. This CDR3 is built from 13 residues. Here the CDR3 reads CASSLLAGDTQYF.

The V call is TRBV11-3, the J call TRBJ2-1; the TCRdb call, TRBD2, lacks DNA for checking. CDR3 length: 18 amino acids. Germline CDR1 SGHNT, CDR2 YENEEA. CDR3 sequence: CASSLVVLAGGMDNEQFF.

The rearrangement links TRBV7-6 to TRBJ1-5; TCRdb's D call, TRBD1, is unchecked because there is no DNA. The CDR3 covers 17 residues. From germline, CDR1 is SGHVS and CDR2 FNYEAQ. The CDR3 reads CASSQGWGSENNQPQHF.

The chain combines TRBV11-3 with TRBJ2-1; TCRdb gives TRBD1 as the D gene, but with no DNA this cannot be confirmed. Germline CDR1 reads SGHNT; CDR2 reads YENEEA. The CDR3 spans 15 residues. CDR3 region: CASSLGDSLYNEQFF.

J is TRBJ2-7 and V is TRBV19; the TCRdb D gene call, TRBD1, has no DNA to confirm it. This CDR3 region has 13 residues. Germline V CDR1 and CDR2: LNHDA, SQIVND (reference sequence). CDR3 region: CASSISGGKEQYF.

This sequence joins TRBV5-1 and TRBJ1-1; checking the TCRdb D call of TRBD1 is not possible without DNA. This CDR3 has 14 residues. The germline V gene has CDR1 SGHRS and CDR2 YFSETQ. CDR3 loop: CASNKGGVDTEAFF.

The V gene is TRBV19, the J gene TRBJ1-5; TCRdb's D call of TRBD1 is untestable without DNA. The CDR3 contains 16 residues. Germline-derived CDR1 and CDR2 are LNHDA and SQIVND (reference sequence). The CDR3 sequence is CASARDGGLSNQPQHF.

The rearrangement uses TRBV6-1 and TRBJ1-2; TCRdb's D call, TRBD1, is unchecked because there is no DNA. Germline CDR1 MNHNS, CDR2 SASEGT. The CDR3 is 16 amino acids. The CDR3 is CASRMGQGIDIYGYTF.

Considering frequency, this clonotype is medium-sized (0.01 to 0.1%). CDR3 in amino acids: CASSTRTGWSGELFF. This rearrangement joins TRBV6-5 to TRBJ2-2; absent DNA, TCRdb's TRBD1 call cannot be checked. Germline V gene data show CDR1 as MNHEY and CDR2 as SVGAGI. The CDR3 spans 15 residues.

The V and J genes are TRBV15 and TRBJ2-1; the D call from TCRdb, TRBD1, cannot be confirmed without DNA. CDR3 length equals 16 residues. Germline V lookup: CDR1 LNHNV, CDR2 YYDKDF (reference sequence). This chain's CDR3 is CATSRGRQGSYNEQFF. Variable domain in full (rest from reference TRBV15 and TRBJ2-1): DAMVIQNPRYQVTQFGKPVTLSCSQTLNHNVMYWYQQKSSQAPKLLFHYYDKDFNNEADTPDNFQSRRPNTSFCFLDIRSPGLGDTAMYLCATSRGRQGSYNEQFFGPGTRLTVL.

J is TRBJ2-1 and V is TRBV19; TCRdb returns TRBD1, unconfirmable since there is no DNA. The CDR3 totals 13 residues. CDR1 LNHDA and CDR2 SQIVND come from the germline V gene (reference sequence). The CDR3 loop reads CASRGDRTNRAIF. Using reference TRBV19 and TRBJ2-1 for the parts outside the CDR3, the full variable domain is DGGITQSPKYLFRKEGQNVTLSCEQNLNHDAMYWYRQDPGQGLRLIYYSQIVNDFQKGDIAEGYSVSREKKESFPLTVTSAQKNPTAFYLCASRGDRTNRAIFGPGTRLTVL.

CDR3 sequence: CASSFTGTAYEQYF. V and J are TRBV12-3 or TRBV12-4 and TRBJ2-7; as DNA is missing, the TRBD1 call by TCRdb cannot be tested. The CDR3 sequence is 14 residues long.

Judged by frequency, this clonotype is medium-sized. The chain joins TRBV29-1 to TRBJ2-2; TCRdb indicates TRBD2, and absent DNA this call remains unverified. Germline CDR1 SQVTM, CDR2 ANQGSEA. The CDR3 has 16 residues. The CDR3 here is CSVESLAPANTGELFF.